Listed here are 5 T cell receptor beta chains from one sample, sequenced in a study of identical twins. TCRdb re-derived calls from the 5' RACE reads in MiXCR, one entry per CDR3 protein. The sample consists of roughly 1,500,000 distinct CDR3 sequences, about 30% of them appearing once. Sample: cord blood. These receptors all come from a newborn girl in good health.

The genes are TRBV28 and TRBJ2-1; the D is unclear. This CDR3 region has 14 residues. V gave up 1 base and J gave up 13 bases, with 17 bases separating them. Per germline, CDR1 MDHEN and CDR2 SYDVKM. CDR3 nucleotides: TGTGCCAGCAGTTTATCTGGGTGGGTAGAGACCCAGTTCTTC. It is translated as CASSLSGWVETQFF.

The CDR3 spells CSARSASSYEQYF. CDR3 DNA sequence: TGCAGTGCTAGATCTGCTAGCTCCTACGAGCAGTACTTC. The J gene is TRBJ2-7, the V gene TRBV20-1, with D unresolved. The CDR3 is 13 amino acids. The V end was cut by 2 bases, the J end by 0 bases, with 8 bases between. The germline gives CDR1 DFQATT, CDR2 SNEGSKA (reference sequence).

This clonotype was recorded a few times. The V gene is TRBV2, the J gene TRBJ2-1, with TRBD2 identical over 11 bases. CDR3 length: 16 amino acids. CDR1 and CDR2 from the germline V gene are SNHLY and FYNNEI. V lost 4 bases, J lost 2 bases, and 4 bases stayed unmatched. This chain's CDR3 is CASSAGTSGPYNEQFF. Written as DNA, the CDR3 is TGTGCCAGCAGTGCGGGGACTAGCGGTCCCTACAATGAGCAGTTCTTC.

About this clonotype itself: This may stem from a read error, because a much larger clone lies one nucleotide away. The chain recombines TRBV28 with TRBJ2-1; D is uncertain. The V and J ends lost 4 bases and 7 bases respectively, with 17 bases between them. The CDR3 extends over 15 amino acids. Germline V CDR1 and CDR2: MDHEN, SYDVKM. CDR3 DNA: TGTGCCAGCAGTTCCCGATCGGACCTAAAGAATGAGCAGTTCTTC. Encoded protein: CASSSRSDLKNEQFF.

This clonotype was seen many times. V usage is TRBV29-1 and J usage is TRBJ1-5; 9 bases are shared with TRBD1. CDR1 SQVTM and CDR2 ANQGSEA come from the germline V gene. The CDR3 length is 14 residues. Losses at the gene ends were 8 bases for V and 4 bases for J; bases not matched to a gene: 9. CDR3 sequence: CSPAGTGLNQPQHF. For the CDR3, the DNA is TGCAGCCCCGCCGGGACAGGGTTAAATCAGCCCCAGCATTTT.